This TCR beta chain originates from a study of T-cell reconstitution after alpha-beta-depleted transplantation in children. The length of the CDR3 is 13 residues. V lost 2 bases and J 6 bases, leaving 11 bases between the germline ends. Using unique molecular identifiers, the investigators prepared the TCRbeta library. TCRdb reprocessed the PCR reads with MiXCR, giving one entry per CDR3 protein. Counted here are around 400,000 distinct CDR3 sequences, over 20% occurring once; the ten biggest clones make up 3% to 4.5%. Material: PBMCs from the stem cell graft donor, obtained from the stem cell graft. This chain joins TRBV12-3 or TRBV12-4 and TRBJ2-7; D gene ambiguous. This receptor was obtained from a human donor who donated a stem cell graft to a child with acute myeloid leukemia. The CDR3: CASSLKGSGEQYF. CDR3 DNA sequence: TGTGCCAGCAGTTTAAAGGGTTCGGGCGAGCAGTACTTC.